The clone carrying this T cell receptor (beta chain) appeared a few times. As yet, its antigen is unknown. Generation of TCR cDNA used 5'RACE template switching (which added a universal primer site and UMIs). In TCRdb, the 5' RACE reads were re-called with MiXCR into one record per CDR3 protein. The sample has approximately 610,000 distinct CDR3 sequences; about a sixth are singletons. The source of the sample is a study of T cells after yellow fever vaccination. General study results and limits: At less than 97% for CD4 and 75% to 90% for CD8, most primary-vaccination clones showed up again after the booster. The secondary response was weaker but peaked faster, day 5 versus 15. CD4 and CD8 compartments shared a small share of clonotypes.

CDR1 is SEHNR, CDR2 FQNEAQ, per germline (reference sequence). CDR3 length: 12 amino acids. Trimming shortened V by 5 bases and J by 5 bases, and 7 bases separated the two germline ends. The chain joins TRBV7-9 to TRBJ1-5; D uncertain. This sequence originates from a man aged 18 to 30 who received the YFV17D yellow fever vaccine. The starting material was PBMCs, obtained about 5 days after the first yellow fever vaccination. The CDR3 nucleotides read TGTGCCAGCAGCCCCCTGGATCAGCCCCAGCATTTT. As protein: CASSPLDQPQHF.